This TCR beta chain originates from a study of T cells expressing NK-cell markers. Germline V lookup: CDR1 SGHKS, CDR2 YYEKEE (reference sequence). The CDR3 totals 15 residues. TCRdb reworked the 5' RACE reads into one entry per CDR3 protein, no DNA. Recorded for this sample: hundreds of thousands of distinct CDR3 sequences. The material sequenced was blood T cells: a sorted CD56 or NKG2C T cell subset, CD4+ or CD8+ T cells, or bulk PBMC T cells (not recorded which). The receptor was derived from a woman aged 18-70 years in good health. The genes are TRBV5-5 and TRBJ1-5; without DNA, the TCRdb call of TRBD1 cannot be checked. CDR3 in amino acids: CASSSAGFLNQPQHF.